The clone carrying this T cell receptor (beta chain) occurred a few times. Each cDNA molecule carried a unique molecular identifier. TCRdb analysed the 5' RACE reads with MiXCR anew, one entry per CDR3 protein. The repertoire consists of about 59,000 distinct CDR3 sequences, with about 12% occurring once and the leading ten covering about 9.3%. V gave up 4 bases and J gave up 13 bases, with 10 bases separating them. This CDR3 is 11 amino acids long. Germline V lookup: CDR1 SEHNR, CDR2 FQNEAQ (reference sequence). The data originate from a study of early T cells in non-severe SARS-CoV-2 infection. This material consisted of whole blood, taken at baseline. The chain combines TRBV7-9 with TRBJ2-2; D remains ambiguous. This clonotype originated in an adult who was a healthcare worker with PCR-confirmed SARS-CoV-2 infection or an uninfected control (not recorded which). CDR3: CASSSEILLFF. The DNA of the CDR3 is TGTGCCAGCAGCTCGGAAATATTGCTGTTTTTT.